These 7 T cell receptor beta chains were all obtained from the same sample, sequenced in a study of monozygotic twins with inflammatory bowel disease. TCRdb re-analyzed the 5' RACE reads; it lists each CDR3 protein once, without DNA. Recorded for this sample: around 450,000 distinct CDR3 sequences. Sequencing was done on a sample of blood. Receptors were obtained from a human donor with ulcerative colitis or Crohn's disease, or a healthy co-twin of an affected twin (not recorded which).

This chain links TRBV5-5 with TRBJ1-2; the D call from TCRdb, TRBD1, cannot be confirmed without DNA. Germline V gene lookup returns CDR1 SGHKS and CDR2 YYEKEE (reference sequence). CDR3 length equals 16 residues. CDR3 region: CASSFLWTASNYGYTF.

The chain couples TRBV5-5 to TRBJ2-1; TCRdb's D call, TRBD1, is unchecked because there is no DNA. Per the germline V gene, CDR1 is SGHKS and CDR2 is YYEKEE (reference sequence). CDR3 length: 17 amino acids. CDR3: CASSLVLTRTVHNEQFF.

This rearrangement joins TRBV29-1 to TRBJ2-7. CDR1 and CDR2 from the germline V gene are SQVTM and ANQGSEA. The CDR3 runs to 14 residues. CDR3 region: CSVEVGDNTYEQYF.

This rearrangement joins TRBV5-1 to TRBJ2-1; no DNA is available, so the TRBD1 call from TCRdb remains unchecked. The CDR3 spans 14 residues. CDR1 is SGHRS, CDR2 YFSETQ, per germline. CDR3: CASSGPPLYNEQFF.

The chain has TRBV4-2 and TRBJ2-1; without DNA, the TCRdb call of TRBD2 cannot be checked. CDR1 is LGHNA, CDR2 YNFKEQ, per germline. CDR3 size: 18 residues. This CDR3 is CASSPGGSGRGSYNEQFF.

The J gene is TRBJ2-1, the V gene TRBV7-2. This CDR3 has 16 residues. CDR1 is SGHTA, CDR2 FQGNSA, per germline. CDR3 region: CASSLESSLIGNEQFF.

The chain has TRBV5-1 and TRBJ1-1. The CDR3 is 13 amino acids. Germline V gene sequence: CDR1 SGHRS, CDR2 YFSETQ. The CDR3 loop is CASSFRPNTEAFF.